This T cell receptor (beta chain) was found in a study of cytomegalovirus exposure and HLA in healthy donors. Notes on this clone: Its target is unknown.

Study-wide results and limits: Listed as cytomegalovirus-associated were 164 TCR beta chains. Common viral pathogens were later found to be apparently linked to several of the most significant clusters.

This PCR relied on a set of 60 Vbeta primers and 13 Jbeta primers. Repertoires were generated with immunoSEQ multiplex PCR, while TCRdb's copy carries only in-frame clones and drops some. The sample carries around 300,000 clones, about 66% recorded once. The sample was PBMCs. The source is a female donor in good health and CMV-seronegative.

This chain's CDR3 is CASSSGTTYGYTF. CDR3 nucleotides: TGTGCCAGCAGCTCGGGGACAACCTATGGCTACACCTTC. V and J are TRBV11-3 and TRBJ1-2, with a tentative D call TRBD1 (6 bases). The CDR3 is 13 amino acids. Germline values: CDR1 SGHNT, CDR2 YENEEA. Trimming stripped 4 bases from V and 4 bases from J, with 10 bases between.